These 5 T cell receptor beta chains share one sample of origin, sequenced in a study of cytomegalovirus exposure and HLA in healthy donors. Vbeta (60) and Jbeta (13) primers were used in the PCR. Sequencing used immunoSEQ multiplex PCR; TCRdb keeps in-frame clones, though not all of them. This table holds about 140,000 clones, 82% found once. Sequenced input: PBMCs. The receptors shown here come from a man aged 18 to 29 in good health and CMV-seropositive.

The CDR3 sequence: CASRPSGTPLNTEAFF. The DNA of the CDR3 is TGTGCCAGCAGACCTTCCGGGACACCTTTAAACACTGAAGCTTTCTTT. The chain has TRBV7-3 and TRBJ1-1, with D perhaps TRBD1 (6 bases). Per the germline V gene, CDR1 is SGHTA and CDR2 is FQGTGA. Trimming took off 6 bases at V and 2 bases at J, with 19 bases between the two ends. CDR3 length equals 16 residues.

The CDR3 spells CASSLFYEQFF. The CDR3 DNA reads TGTGCCAGCAGTTTATTCTATGAGCAGTTCTTC. This rearrangement joins TRBV28 to TRBJ2-1; D is unclear. With 1 base removed from V and 8 bases from J, the gap between germline ends came to 3 bases. In germline, CDR1 is MDHEN, CDR2 SYDVKM. The CDR3 totals 11 residues.

The V and J genes are TRBV6-5 and TRBJ1-4; 8 positions match TRBD1. Germline V gene data show CDR1 as MNHEY and CDR2 as SVGAGI. J lost 6 bases, V lost 5 bases, and 8 bases had no gene match. The CDR3 has 15 residues. The CDR3 sequence: CASSQDRVGDEKLFF. DNA for the CDR3: TGTGCCAGCAGTCAGGACAGGGTAGGGGATGAAAAACTGTTTTTT.

J is TRBJ1-1 and V is TRBV5-1; TRBD1 agrees at 10 bases. Germline CDR1 SGHRS, CDR2 YFSETQ. Germline trimming cut 4 bases from V and 4 bases from J; bases unmatched to any gene: 7. This CDR3 region has 15 residues. The CDR3 DNA reads as TGCGCCAGCAGCCCCCGGACAGGGGGTGGCACTGAAGCTTTCTTT. This gives the protein CASSPRTGGGTEAFF.

The V call is TRBV5-5, the J call TRBJ1-4; D gene unclear. The ends were cut back, 0 bases at V and 7 bases at J, with 13 bases in the middle. CDR1 SGHKS and CDR2 YYEKEE come from the germline V gene (reference sequence). CDR3 size: 15 residues. The CDR3 region has the DNA TGTGCCAGCAGCTTGGGGAGGGAATCGGGTGAAAAACTGTTTTTT. Protein sequence: CASSLGRESGEKLFF.